This TCR beta chain appears in the sequencing data of a study of blood T cells in healthy people across ages. Findings of the study overall: Age showed a roughly linear inverse relationship with TCR beta diversity per million T cells.

A word on this clonotype: The antigen remains unidentified.

PCR was performed a second time for about 6 to 12 cycles using a sample-barcoded 5' primer and a J-beta primer mix. From each sample, at least 2.5 million paired-end reads containing CDR3 were obtained. TCRdb reanalysed the 5' RACE reads using MiXCR and keeps one entry per CDR3 protein. The sample yields some 1,800,000 distinct CDR3 sequences, roughly 43% seen once. Material for sequencing was blood. The sequence came from a human donor in good health.

The CDR3 DNA sequence: TGTGCCAGCAGTTTAGGGTTGGGACAGTACAATGAGCAGTTCTTC. It translates to CASSLGLGQYNEQFF. The chain has TRBV28 and TRBJ2-1, with TRBD1 matching 7 bases. V lost 2 bases to trimming and J lost 4 bases; unmatched junction nucleotides: 5. The CDR3 contains 15 residues. Germline V gives CDR1 MDHEN, CDR2 SYDVKM.